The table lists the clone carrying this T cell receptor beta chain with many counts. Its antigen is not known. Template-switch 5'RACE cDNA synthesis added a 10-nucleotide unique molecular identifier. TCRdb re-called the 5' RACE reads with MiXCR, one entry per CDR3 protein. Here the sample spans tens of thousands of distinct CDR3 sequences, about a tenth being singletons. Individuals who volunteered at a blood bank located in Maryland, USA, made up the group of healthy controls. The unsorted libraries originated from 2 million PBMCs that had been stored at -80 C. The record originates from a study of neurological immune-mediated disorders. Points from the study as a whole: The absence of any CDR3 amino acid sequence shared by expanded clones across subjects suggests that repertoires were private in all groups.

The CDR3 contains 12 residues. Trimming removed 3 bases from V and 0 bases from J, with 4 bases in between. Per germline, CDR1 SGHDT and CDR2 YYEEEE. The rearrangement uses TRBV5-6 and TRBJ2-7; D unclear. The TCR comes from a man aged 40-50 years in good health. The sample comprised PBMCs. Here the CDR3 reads CASSSTSYEQYF. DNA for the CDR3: TGTGCCAGCAGCTCTACCTCCTACGAGCAGTACTTC.